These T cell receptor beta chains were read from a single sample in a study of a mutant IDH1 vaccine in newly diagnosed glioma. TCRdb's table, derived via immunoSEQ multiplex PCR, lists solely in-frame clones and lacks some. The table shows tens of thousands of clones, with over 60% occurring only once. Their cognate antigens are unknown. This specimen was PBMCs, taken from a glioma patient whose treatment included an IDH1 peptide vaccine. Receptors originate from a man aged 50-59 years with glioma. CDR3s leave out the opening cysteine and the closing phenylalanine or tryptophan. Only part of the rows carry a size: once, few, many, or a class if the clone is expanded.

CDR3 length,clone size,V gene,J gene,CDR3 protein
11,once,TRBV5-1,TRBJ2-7,ASSLRGGYEQY
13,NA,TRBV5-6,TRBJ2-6,ASLAGGTGANVLT
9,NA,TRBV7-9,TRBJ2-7,ASSPPREQY
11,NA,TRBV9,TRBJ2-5,ASSVGAEETQY
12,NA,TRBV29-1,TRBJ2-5,SVSLQGRRETQY
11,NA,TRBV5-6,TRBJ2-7,ASSLDSAYEQY
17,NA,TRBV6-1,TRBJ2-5,ASSEGTSGRPYAQETQY
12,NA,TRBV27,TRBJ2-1,ASSFLGGGNEQF
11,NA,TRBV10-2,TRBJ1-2,ASSARQSYGYT
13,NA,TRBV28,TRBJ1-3,ASQKTARYGNTIY
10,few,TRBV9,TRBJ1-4,ASSGGGEKLF
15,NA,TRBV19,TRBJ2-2,ASSPVPPGQLTGELF
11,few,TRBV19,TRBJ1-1,ASRKNKNTEAF
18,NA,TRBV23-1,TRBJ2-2,ASSQPTPGQGAISLGELF
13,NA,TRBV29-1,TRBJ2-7,SVAKGAGGGYEQY
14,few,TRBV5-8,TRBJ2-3,ASSHPLDTYTDTQY
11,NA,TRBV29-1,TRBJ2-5,SAPGLADETQY